This is a list of T cell receptor beta chains from one sample in a study of blood T cells in healthy people across ages. From the 5' RACE reads, TCRdb called clonotypes with MiXCR, one entry per CDR3 protein. The sample consists of hundreds of thousands of distinct CDR3 sequences, roughly 53% of them appearing once. The sample was blood. These receptor sequences come from a man in his 60s in good health. Each CDR3 is given with its conserved first and last residue. D genes are given only for firm matches. Expanded clones get a size class; other rows say once, few or many, or leave the size out.

J gene: TRBJ1-3
clone size: NA
V gene: TRBV2
D gene: NA
CDR3 protein: CASSAQGQSSGNTIYF
CDR3 DNA: TGTGCCAGCAGCGCTCAGGGCCAGAGCTCTGGAAACACCATATATTTT

J gene: TRBJ2-5
clone size: once
V gene: TRBV15
D gene: NA
CDR3 protein: CATSRALAEETQYF
CDR3 DNA: TGTGCCACCAGCAGAGCCTTAGCGGAGGAGACCCAGTACTTC

J gene: TRBJ2-3
clone size: NA
V gene: TRBV7-8
D gene: NA
CDR3 protein: CASSLYGERTDTQYF
CDR3 DNA: TGTGCCAGCAGCTTATACGGAGAGAGAACAGATACGCAGTATTTT

J gene: TRBJ1-2
clone size: NA
V gene: TRBV6-5
D gene: NA
CDR3 protein: CASTWGRDAYGYTF
CDR3 DNA: TGTGCCAGCACTTGGGGCAGGGATGCCTATGGCTACACCTTC

J gene: TRBJ1-1
clone size: NA
V gene: TRBV14
D gene: NA
CDR3 protein: CASSQSTRTEAFF
CDR3 DNA: TGTGCCAGCAGCCAATCTACACGCACTGAAGCTTTCTTT

J gene: TRBJ2-1
clone size: NA
V gene: TRBV9
D gene: NA
CDR3 protein: CASSRRGRKASNEQFF
CDR3 DNA: TGTGCCAGCAGCAGAAGGGGAAGAAAGGCGAGCAATGAGCAGTTCTTC

J gene: TRBJ2-5
clone size: NA
V gene: TRBV24-1
D gene: NA
CDR3 protein: CATSGRWETQYF
CDR3 DNA: TGTGCCACCTCCGGCCGGTGGGAGACCCAGTACTTC

J gene: TRBJ2-7
clone size: once
V gene: TRBV6-5
D gene: NA
CDR3 protein: CASSDPHRETYEQYF
CDR3 DNA: TGTGCCAGCAGTGACCCTCACAGGGAAACCTACGAGCAGTACTTC

J gene: TRBJ1-2
clone size: NA
V gene: TRBV29-1
D gene: NA
CDR3 protein: CSAQDTGGYTF
CDR3 DNA: TGCAGCGCCCAAGATACGGGGGGCTACACCTTC

J gene: TRBJ2-5
clone size: NA
V gene: TRBV10-3
D gene: NA
CDR3 protein: CAISRDTPNEQYF
CDR3 DNA: TGTGCCATCAGTAGGGACACCCCCAATGAGCAGTACTTC

J gene: TRBJ2-4
clone size: few
V gene: TRBV12-3/TRBV12-4
D gene: NA
CDR3 protein: CASSFGGAKNIQYF
CDR3 DNA: TGTGCCAGCAGTTTTGGGGGGGCCAAAAACATTCAGTACTTC

J gene: TRBJ2-7
clone size: NA
V gene: TRBV20-1
D gene: TRBD1
CDR3 protein: CSTRDREYEQYF
CDR3 DNA: TGCAGTACTAGGGACAGGGAGTACGAGCAGTACTTC

J gene: TRBJ2-3
clone size: few
V gene: TRBV12-3/TRBV12-4
D gene: TRBD2
CDR3 protein: CASSLASGGADTQYF
CDR3 DNA: TGTGCCAGCAGTTTGGCTAGCGGGGGGGCTGACACGCAGTATTTT

J gene: TRBJ2-3
clone size: NA
V gene: TRBV6-5
D gene: TRBD2
CDR3 protein: CASSYSGTSADTQYF
CDR3 DNA: TGTGCCAGCAGTTACTCGGGGACTAGTGCGGATACGCAGTATTTT

J gene: TRBJ2-5
clone size: NA
V gene: TRBV15
D gene: TRBD2
CDR3 protein: CATSRAGTSGKETQYF
CDR3 DNA: TGTGCCACCAGCAGAGCCGGGACTAGCGGAAAAGAGACCCAGTACTTC

J gene: TRBJ2-5
clone size: NA
V gene: TRBV20-1
D gene: TRBD1
CDR3 protein: CSAPGQQETQYF
CDR3 DNA: TGCAGTGCTCCGGGACAGCAAGAGACCCAGTACTTC

J gene: TRBJ2-3
clone size: NA
V gene: TRBV5-3
D gene: NA
CDR3 protein: CARSPNTRNPLNTQYF
CDR3 DNA: TGTGCCAGAAGCCCGAATACTAGGAACCCCCTAAATACGCAGTATTTT

J gene: TRBJ2-7
clone size: NA
V gene: TRBV25-1
D gene: TRBD2
CDR3 protein: CASSEWCWRETQYF
CDR3 DNA: TGTGCCAGCAGTGAATGGTGCTGGCGGGAGACCCAGTACTTT

J gene: TRBJ2-6
clone size: NA
V gene: TRBV7-2
D gene: NA
CDR3 protein: CASSLSGRSPGANVLTF
CDR3 DNA: TGTGCCAGCAGCTTATCCGGTCGATCGCCTGGGGCCAACGTCCTGACTTTC

J gene: TRBJ2-5
clone size: NA
V gene: TRBV10-1
D gene: NA
CDR3 protein: CASQPAGSLGNEQYF
CDR3 DNA: TGCGCCAGCCAGCCTGCAGGGTCTCTGGGGAATGAGCAGTACTTC

J gene: TRBJ2-3
clone size: NA
V gene: TRBV7-9
D gene: NA
CDR3 protein: CASSSTSRGITDTQYF
CDR3 DNA: TGTGCCAGCAGTTCAACCTCGCGGGGCATCACAGATACGCAGTATTTT

J gene: TRBJ1-2
clone size: once
V gene: TRBV5-1
D gene: TRBD1
CDR3 protein: CASSLGGQATRGYTF
CDR3 DNA: TGCGCCAGCAGCCTGGGAGGACAGGCGACCCGGGGCTACACCTTC

J gene: TRBJ1-1
clone size: few
V gene: TRBV7-9
D gene: NA
CDR3 protein: CASSLVESPNTEAFF
CDR3 DNA: TGTGCCAGCAGCTTAGTTGAGAGCCCGAACACTGAAGCTTTCTTT

J gene: TRBJ2-5
clone size: few
V gene: TRBV6-5
D gene: NA
CDR3 protein: CVSRAQGTQYF
CDR3 DNA: TGTGTCTCCAGGGCCCAGGGGACCCAGTACTTC

J gene: TRBJ2-6
clone size: NA
V gene: TRBV5-6
D gene: TRBD1
CDR3 protein: CASSLGTGLSGANVLTF
CDR3 DNA: TGTGCCAGCAGCTTGGGGACAGGCCTCTCTGGGGCCAACGTCCTGACTTTC

J gene: TRBJ1-5
clone size: NA
V gene: TRBV4-2
D gene: TRBD1
CDR3 protein: CASSQDGTGDQPQHF
CDR3 DNA: TGTGCCAGCAGCCAAGACGGGACAGGGGATCAGCCCCAGCATTTT

J gene: TRBJ2-4
clone size: few
V gene: TRBV6-1
D gene: NA
CDR3 protein: CASSGLDGAKYF
CDR3 DNA: TGTGCCAGCAGTGGCTTGGATGGGGCTAAGTACTTC

J gene: TRBJ1-1
clone size: NA
V gene: TRBV7-6
D gene: NA
CDR3 protein: CASSLTWAGDTEAFF
CDR3 DNA: TGTGCCAGCAGCTTGACCTGGGCTGGGGACACTGAAGCTTTCTTT

J gene: TRBJ2-5
clone size: NA
V gene: TRBV20-1
D gene: NA
CDR3 protein: CSAVRTLGGTQYF
CDR3 DNA: TGCAGTGCCGTCCGGACCCTAGGGGGGACCCAGTACTTC

J gene: TRBJ1-4
clone size: few
V gene: TRBV29-1
D gene: NA
CDR3 protein: CSVSTGSHEKLFF
CDR3 DNA: TGCAGCGTCTCTACGGGATCTCATGAAAAACTGTTTTTT

J gene: TRBJ1-4
clone size: NA
V gene: TRBV27
D gene: NA
CDR3 protein: CASSARSGRGEKLFF
CDR3 DNA: TGTGCCAGCAGTGCCAGGTCGGGGCGCGGTGAAAAACTGTTTTTT

J gene: TRBJ2-5
clone size: few
V gene: TRBV24-1
D gene: NA
CDR3 protein: CATSGTGEGETQYF
CDR3 DNA: TGTGCCACCAGTGGTACAGGGGAGGGAGAGACCCAGTACTTC

J gene: TRBJ2-3
clone size: NA
V gene: TRBV2
D gene: TRBD2
CDR3 protein: CASRRLAGGPTDTQYF
CDR3 DNA: TGTGCCAGCAGGAGGCTGGCGGGGGGGCCCACAGATACGCAGTATTTT

J gene: TRBJ1-2
clone size: few
V gene: TRBV29-1
D gene: TRBD1
CDR3 protein: CSAGTGRNGYTF
CDR3 DNA: TGCAGCGCAGGGACAGGGCGGAATGGCTACACCTTC

J gene: TRBJ2-1
clone size: NA
V gene: TRBV10-2
D gene: TRBD2
CDR3 protein: CASSPALAGAQEQFF
CDR3 DNA: TGCGCCAGCAGTCCCGCGCTAGCGGGGGCTCAGGAGCAGTTCTTC

J gene: TRBJ2-5
clone size: few
V gene: TRBV6-2/TRBV6-3
D gene: NA
CDR3 protein: CASTAGSGRQETQYF
CDR3 DNA: TGTGCCAGCACGGCAGGGTCGGGCCGCCAAGAGACCCAGTACTTC

J gene: TRBJ1-1
clone size: NA
V gene: TRBV21-1
D gene: NA
CDR3 protein: CASSNGSREWDTEAFF
CDR3 DNA: TGTGCCAGCAGCAATGGGAGCAGGGAATGGGACACTGAAGCTTTCTTT

J gene: TRBJ2-1
clone size: NA
V gene: TRBV29-1
D gene: TRBD2
CDR3 protein: CSVSGMTSGYNEQFF
CDR3 DNA: TGCAGCGTCTCAGGGATGACTAGCGGGTACAATGAGCAGTTCTTC

J gene: TRBJ2-4
clone size: NA
V gene: TRBV7-9
D gene: TRBD2
CDR3 protein: CASTTSGYSYQQYF
CDR3 DNA: TGTGCCAGCACAACTAGCGGGTACTCCTACCAGCAGTACTTC

J gene: TRBJ2-3
clone size: NA
V gene: TRBV20-1
D gene: NA
CDR3 protein: CSAREPSQDTQYF
CDR3 DNA: TGCAGTGCTAGAGAGCCTAGCCAAGATACGCAGTATTTT

J gene: TRBJ2-7
clone size: few
V gene: TRBV20-1
D gene: TRBD1
CDR3 protein: CSAIPDRGGYEQYF
CDR3 DNA: TGCAGTGCTATTCCTGACAGGGGTGGGTACGAGCAGTACTTC

J gene: TRBJ1-5
clone size: NA
V gene: TRBV3-1
D gene: NA
CDR3 protein: CASSQGQGREPQHF
CDR3 DNA: TGTGCCAGCAGCCAGGGACAAGGCCGGGAGCCCCAGCATTTT

J gene: TRBJ2-7
clone size: NA
V gene: TRBV15
D gene: NA
CDR3 protein: CATSRPQGTQYF
CDR3 DNA: TGTGCCACCAGCAGACCTCAAGGGACGCAGTACTTC

J gene: TRBJ2-5
clone size: NA
V gene: TRBV5-1
D gene: TRBD1
CDR3 protein: CASSIQDRAETQYF
CDR3 DNA: TGCGCCAGCAGCATACAGGACAGGGCAGAGACCCAGTACTTC

J gene: TRBJ2-1
clone size: NA
V gene: TRBV7-2
D gene: TRBD2
CDR3 protein: CASSLAARGTYNEQFF
CDR3 DNA: TGTGCCAGCAGCTTAGCCGCGCGGGGGACCTACAATGAGCAGTTCTTC

J gene: TRBJ2-5
clone size: few
V gene: TRBV6-5
D gene: NA
CDR3 protein: CASSYTRPSQETQYF
CDR3 DNA: TGTGCCAGCAGTTATACCCGGCCCTCTCAAGAGACCCAGTACTTC

J gene: TRBJ1-5
clone size: NA
V gene: TRBV6-5
D gene: NA
CDR3 protein: CASSYGSGQPQHF
CDR3 DNA: TGTGCCAGCAGTTACGGGTCGGGTCAGCCCCAGCATTTT

J gene: TRBJ2-5
clone size: NA
V gene: TRBV20-1
D gene: TRBD2
CDR3 protein: CSAVAGGTETQYF
CDR3 DNA: TGCAGTGCTGTAGCGGGGGGGACGGAGACCCAGTACTTC

J gene: TRBJ1-2
clone size: few
V gene: TRBV12-3/TRBV12-4
D gene: NA
CDR3 protein: CASSFLGQGDGYTF
CDR3 DNA: TGTGCCAGCAGTTTTTTGGGGCAGGGCGATGGCTACACCTTC

J gene: TRBJ2-1
clone size: NA
V gene: TRBV15
D gene: NA
CDR3 protein: CATSRGGGPYNEQFF
CDR3 DNA: TGTGCCACCAGCAGAGGCGGGGGCCCCTACAATGAGCAGTTCTTC

J gene: TRBJ1-4
clone size: NA
V gene: TRBV6-1
D gene: TRBD1
CDR3 protein: CASRPTGGLNEKLFF
CDR3 DNA: TGTGCCAGCAGACCCACAGGGGGCCTGAATGAAAAACTGTTTTTT

J gene: TRBJ2-1
clone size: few
V gene: TRBV7-2
D gene: TRBD2
CDR3 protein: CASSPGRLAGIDNEQFF
CDR3 DNA: TGTGCCAGCAGCCCAGGGCGACTAGCGGGGATAGACAATGAGCAGTTCTTC

J gene: TRBJ1-2
clone size: NA
V gene: TRBV3-1
D gene: NA
CDR3 protein: CASSQGSLYGYTF
CDR3 DNA: TGTGCCAGCAGCCAAGGCAGTCTCTATGGCTACACCTTC